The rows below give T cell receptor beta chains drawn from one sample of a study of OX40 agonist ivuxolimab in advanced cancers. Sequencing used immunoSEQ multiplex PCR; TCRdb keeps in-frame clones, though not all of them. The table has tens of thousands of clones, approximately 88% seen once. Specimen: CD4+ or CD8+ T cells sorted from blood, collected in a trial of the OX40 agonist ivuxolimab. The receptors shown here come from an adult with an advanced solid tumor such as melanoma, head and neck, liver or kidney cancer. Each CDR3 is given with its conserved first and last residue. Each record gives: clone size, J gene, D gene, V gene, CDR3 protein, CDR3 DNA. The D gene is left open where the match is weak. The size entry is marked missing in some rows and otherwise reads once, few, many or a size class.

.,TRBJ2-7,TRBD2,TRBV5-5,CASSLSLAGRTGYEQYF,TGTGCCAGCAGCTTGTCACTAGCGGGAAGAACTGGCTACGAGCAGTACTTC
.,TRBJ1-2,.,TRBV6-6,CASSLPQGSSNYGYTF,TGTGCCAGCAGTCTTCCCCAGGGATCCTCTAACTATGGCTACACCTTC
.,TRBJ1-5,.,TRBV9,CASSGGSNQPQHF,TGTGCCAGCAGCGGCGGGAGCAATCAGCCCCAGCATTTT
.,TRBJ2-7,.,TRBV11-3,CASSLAQDSYEQYF,TGTGCCAGCAGCTTAGCCCAGGACTCCTACGAGCAGTACTTC
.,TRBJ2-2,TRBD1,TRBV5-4,CASSSRTGLNTGELFF,TGTGCCAGCAGCTCCCGGACAGGATTAAACACCGGGGAGCTGTTTTTT
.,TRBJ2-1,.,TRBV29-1,CSVAPLGWGSSYNEQFF,TGCAGCGTTGCCCCCTTGGGATGGGGAAGCTCCTACAATGAGCAGTTCTTC
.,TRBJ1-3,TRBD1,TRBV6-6,CASSGQGTGNTIYF,TGTGCCAGCAGCGGACAGGGGACTGGAAACACCATATATTTT
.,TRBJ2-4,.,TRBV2,CASSEHYLAKNIQYF,TGTGCCAGCAGTGAACACTATCTAGCCAAAAACATTCAGTACTTC
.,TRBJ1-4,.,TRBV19,CASRRDNFATNEKLFF,TGTGCCAGTAGGAGGGACAACTTTGCAACTAATGAAAAACTGTTTTTT
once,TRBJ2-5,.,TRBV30,CAWSVPRGSYQETQYF,TGTGCCTGGAGTGTACCCAGGGGCTCGTACCAAGAGACCCAGTACTTC
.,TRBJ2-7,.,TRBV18,CASSRTGDGEQYF,TGTGCCAGCTCCCGAACCGGGGATGGTGAGCAGTACTTC
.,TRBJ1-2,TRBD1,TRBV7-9,CASSLGQGYGYTF,TGTGCCAGCAGCTTGGGACAGGGGTATGGCTACACCTTC
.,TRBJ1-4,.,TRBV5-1,CASSFAGGEKLFF,TGCGCCAGCAGCTTTGCGGGTGGGGAAAAACTGTTTTTT
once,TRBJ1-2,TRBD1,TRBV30,CAWRRGQGYGYTF,TGTGCCTGGAGGAGGGGGCAGGGCTATGGCTACACCTTC
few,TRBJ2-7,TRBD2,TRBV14,CASSQATDGRIYEQYF,TGTGCCAGCAGCCAAGCGACAGACGGGAGGATCTACGAGCAGTACTTC
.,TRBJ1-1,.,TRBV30,CAWGLGTANTEAFF,TGTGCCTGGGGGCTAGGCACGGCGAACACTGAAGCTTTCTTT
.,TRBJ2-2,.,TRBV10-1,CARGTTHRGAVF,TGCGCCAGGGGGACAACACACCGGGGAGCTGTTTTT
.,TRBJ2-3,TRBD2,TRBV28,CASSASPAVAGGTDTQYF,TGTGCCAGCAGTGCTAGCCCGGCAGTAGCGGGTGGCACAGATACGCAGTATTTT
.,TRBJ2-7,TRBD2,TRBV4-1,CASSQGGGRLTYEQYF,TGCGCCAGCAGCCAAGGCGGGGGTCGGCTAACCTACGAGCAGTACTTC
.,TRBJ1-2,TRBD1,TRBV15,CATSIRDRGITF,TGTGCCACCAGCATCCGGGACAGGGGGATCACCTTC
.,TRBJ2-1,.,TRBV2,CASSESYTSNEQFF,TGTGCCAGCAGTGAATCCTATACTAGCAATGAGCAGTTCTTC
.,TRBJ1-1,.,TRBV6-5,CASRPPGHLNTEAFF,TGTGCCAGCAGACCGCCGGGACACTTGAACACTGAAGCTTTCTTT
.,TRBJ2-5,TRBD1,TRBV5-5,CASSFLHRGWETQYF,TGTGCCAGCAGCTTCTTGCACAGGGGCTGGGAGACCCAGTACTTC
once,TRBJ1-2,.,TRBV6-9,CASSYSGSYGYTF,TGTGCCAGCAGTTACAGTGGGAGCTATGGCTACACCTTC
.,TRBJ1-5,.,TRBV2,CASSEAPHQPQHF,TGTGCCAGCAGTGAAGCGCCACATCAGCCCCAGCATTTT
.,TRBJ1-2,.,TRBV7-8,CASSLARRNTILFYGYTF,TGTGCCAGCAGCTTAGCCCGACGGAATACAATTCTCTTCTATGGCTACACCTTC
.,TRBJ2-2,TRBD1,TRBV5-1,CASSGTGVGTGELFF,TGCGCCAGCAGCGGAACAGGGGTCGGCACCGGGGAGCTGTTTTTT
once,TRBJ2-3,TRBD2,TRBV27,CASRYSGTSGVIDTQYF,TGTGCCAGCAGATACTCCGGGACTAGCGGGGTGATAGATACGCAGTATTTT
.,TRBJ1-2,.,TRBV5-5,CASSLVGEEDGYTF,TGTGCCAGCAGCTTGGTCGGGGAAGAGGATGGCTACACCTTC